The 9 T cell receptor beta chains given below trace back to one sample, sequenced in a study of cytomegalovirus exposure and HLA in healthy donors (dated by TCRdb to the late 2010s). To prepare the library, the immunoSEQ multiplex PCR assay was applied. For the multiplex PCR, a mixture combining 60 forward primers for TCR Vbeta segments and 13 reverse primers for TCR Jbeta segments was used. TCRdb obtained this table from immuneACCESS and retained in-frame rearrangements with V and J assigned. These tables miss some clones; where compared with another copy, unresolved V genes account for less than half of the shortfall, and the remainder is unexplained. Within this sample are 80,000 to 100,000 clones, with 74% of them counted one time only. The ten biggest clones cover approximately 20% of the sample. The sample consisted of PBMCs. Receptors were obtained from a man in his thirties or forties in good health and CMV-seropositive.

The chain recombines TRBV7-9 with TRBJ2-7, with D possibly TRBD2 on 6 matching bases. Germline V gives CDR1 SEHNR, CDR2 FQNEAQ (reference sequence). V was trimmed by 5 bases and J by 3 bases, leaving 11 bases between them. The CDR3 contains 13 residues. CDR3 in DNA: TGTGCCAGCAGCCCTCCCGGGGGCTACGAGCAGTACTTC. Translation: CASSPPGGYEQYF.

The gene calls are TRBV9 and TRBJ2-1; 13 bases are a match to TRBD2. The CDR3 contains 16 residues. After removal of 0 bases from V and 9 bases from J, the junction contained 6 bases not matched to a gene. From germline, CDR1 is SGDLS and CDR2 YYNGEE. This CDR3 reads CASSVGVTSGGCEQFF. For the CDR3, the DNA is TGTGCCAGCAGCGTAGGGGTGACTAGCGGGGGGTGTGAGCAGTTCTTC.

This clone was observed a handful of times. The V call is TRBV29-1, the J call TRBJ2-3; 8 bases agree with TRBD2. V lost 6 bases and J lost 5; bases outside the gene matches: 1. This CDR3 contains 11 residues. Per the germline V gene, CDR1 is SQVTM and CDR2 is ANQGSEA. CDR3 sequence: CSVRGGDTQYF. CDR3 DNA sequence: TGCAGCGTCCGGGGGGGAGATACGCAGTATTTT.

The chain carries TRBV7-8 and TRBJ2-1; 9 bases are a match to TRBD2. This CDR3 spans 15 amino acids. Germline V gene lookup returns CDR1 SGHVS and CDR2 FQNEAQ. The V and J ends lost 5 bases and 7 bases, in that order; junction bases with no gene match: 9. The CDR3 here is CASSREGLARNEQFF. In DNA form, the CDR3 reads TGTGCCAGCAGCCGCGAGGGACTAGCAAGGAATGAGCAGTTCTTC.

The CDR3 bases are TGTGCCAGCTCCCCTGGCGGGAGGGGTTACGAGCAGTACTTC. Its protein product is CASSPGGRGYEQYF. V is TRBV5-4 and J is TRBJ2-5, with 9 positions matching TRBD2. The J call may be in error: the DNA end matches TRBJ2-7 better. The CDR3 is 14 amino acids. Germline values: CDR1 SGHNT, CDR2 YYREEE (reference sequence).

V is TRBV9 and J is TRBJ2-1, with 7 bases that match TRBD2. The CDR3 contains 12 residues. CDR1 and CDR2 (germline): SGDLS, YYNGEE. V lost 3 bases, J lost 10 bases, and 4 bases stayed unmatched. DNA of the CDR3: TGTGCCAGCAGCGCGGGTAGCGGGGAGCAGTTCTTC. It codes for CASSAGSGEQFF.

The V and J genes are TRBV30 and TRBJ1-2; TRBD1 agrees at 7 bases. This CDR3 comprises 16 residues. Per the germline V gene, CDR1 is GTSNPN and CDR2 is SVGIG (reference sequence). V gave up 3 bases and J gave up 0 bases; unmatched junction bases: 10. This chain's CDR3 is CAWSRTGDMPNYGYTF. The DNA of the CDR3 is TGTGCCTGGAGCCGAACAGGGGACATGCCTAACTATGGCTACACCTTC.

This clone has just one count. The rearrangement links TRBV19 to TRBJ2-1, with D perhaps TRBD2 (6 bases). Per germline, CDR1 LNHDA and CDR2 SQIVND (reference sequence). The CDR3 loop spans 14 amino acids. Deletions cut 1 base from V and 6 bases from J, with 10 bases between. The CDR3 reads CASSIGTSPNEQFF. The CDR3, as DNA: TGTGCCAGTAGTATAGGAACTAGCCCCAATGAGCAGTTCTTC. The full variable domain, in which reference TRBV19 and TRBJ2-1 provide the parts outside the CDR3, is DGGITQSPKYLFRKEGQNVTLSCEQNLNHDAMYWYRQDPGQGLRLIYYSQIVNDFQKGDIAEGYSVSREKKESFPLTVTSAQKNPTAFYLCASSIGTSPNEQFFGPGTRLTVL.

This chain joins TRBV30 and TRBJ2-5; 14 bases map to TRBD2. V lost 3 bases and J lost 1; bases outside the gene matches: 4. CDR3 length equals 16 residues. Germline CDR1 GTSNPN, CDR2 SVGIG (reference sequence). CDR3 in DNA: TGTGCCTGGAGCCGGACTAGCGGGAGGTCCCAAGAGACCCAGTACTTC. Its protein is CAWSRTSGRSQETQYF.